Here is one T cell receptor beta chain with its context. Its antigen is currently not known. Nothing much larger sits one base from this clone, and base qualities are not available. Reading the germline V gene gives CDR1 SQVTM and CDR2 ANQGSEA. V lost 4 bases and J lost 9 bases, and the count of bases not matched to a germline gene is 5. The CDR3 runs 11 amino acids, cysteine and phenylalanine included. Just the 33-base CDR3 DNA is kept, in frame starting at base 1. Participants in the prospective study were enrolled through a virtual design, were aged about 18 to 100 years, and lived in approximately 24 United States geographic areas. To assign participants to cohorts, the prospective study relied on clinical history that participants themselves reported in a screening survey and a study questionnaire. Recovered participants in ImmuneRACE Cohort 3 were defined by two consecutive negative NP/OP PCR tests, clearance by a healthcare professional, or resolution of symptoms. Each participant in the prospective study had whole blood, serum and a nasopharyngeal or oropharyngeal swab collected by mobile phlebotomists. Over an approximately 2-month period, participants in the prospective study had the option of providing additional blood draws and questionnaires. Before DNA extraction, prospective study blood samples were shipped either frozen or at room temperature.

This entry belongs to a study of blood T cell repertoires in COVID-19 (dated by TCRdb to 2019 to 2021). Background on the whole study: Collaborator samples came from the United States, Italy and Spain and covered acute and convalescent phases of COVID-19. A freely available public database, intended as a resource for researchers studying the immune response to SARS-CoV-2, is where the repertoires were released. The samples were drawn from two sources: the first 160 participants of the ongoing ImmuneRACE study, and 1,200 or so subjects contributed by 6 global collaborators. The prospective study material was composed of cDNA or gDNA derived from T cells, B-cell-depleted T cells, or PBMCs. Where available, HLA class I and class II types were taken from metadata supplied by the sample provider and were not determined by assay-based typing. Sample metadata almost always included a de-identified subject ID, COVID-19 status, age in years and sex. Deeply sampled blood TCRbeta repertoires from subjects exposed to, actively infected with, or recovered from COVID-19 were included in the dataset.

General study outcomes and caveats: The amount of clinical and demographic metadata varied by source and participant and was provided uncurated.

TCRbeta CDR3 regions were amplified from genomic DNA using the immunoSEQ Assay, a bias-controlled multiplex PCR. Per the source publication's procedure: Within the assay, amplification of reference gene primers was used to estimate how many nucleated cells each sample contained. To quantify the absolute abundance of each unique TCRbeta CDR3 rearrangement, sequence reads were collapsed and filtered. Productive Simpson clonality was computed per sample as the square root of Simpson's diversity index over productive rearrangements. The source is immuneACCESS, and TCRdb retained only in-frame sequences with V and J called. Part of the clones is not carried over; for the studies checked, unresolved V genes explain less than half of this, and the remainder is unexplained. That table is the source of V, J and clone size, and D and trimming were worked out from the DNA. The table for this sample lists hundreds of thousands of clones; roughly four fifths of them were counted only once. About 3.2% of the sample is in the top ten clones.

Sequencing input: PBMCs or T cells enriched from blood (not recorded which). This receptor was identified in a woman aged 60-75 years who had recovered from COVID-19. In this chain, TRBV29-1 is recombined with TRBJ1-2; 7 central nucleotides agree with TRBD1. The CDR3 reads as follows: CSVGQGVSYTF. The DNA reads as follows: TGCAGCGTTGGACAGGGCGTGAGCTACACCTTC.